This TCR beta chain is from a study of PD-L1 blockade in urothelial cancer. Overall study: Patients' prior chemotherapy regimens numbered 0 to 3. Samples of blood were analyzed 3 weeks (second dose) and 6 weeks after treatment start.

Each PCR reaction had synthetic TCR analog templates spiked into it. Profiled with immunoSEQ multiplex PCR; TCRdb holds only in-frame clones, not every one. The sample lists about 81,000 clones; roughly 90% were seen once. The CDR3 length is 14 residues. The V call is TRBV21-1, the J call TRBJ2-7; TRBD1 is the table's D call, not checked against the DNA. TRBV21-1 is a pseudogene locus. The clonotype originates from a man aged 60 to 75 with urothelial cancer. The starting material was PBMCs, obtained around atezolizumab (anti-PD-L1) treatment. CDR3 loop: CASSKRSDIYEQYF. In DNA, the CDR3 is TGTGCCAGCAGCAAGCGATCAGACATCTACGAGCAGTACTTC.